This TCR beta chain was recovered during a study of early T cells in non-severe SARS-CoV-2 infection. As concerns this clonotype: What it binds is unknown.

TCRdb reprocessed the 5' RACE reads with MiXCR, giving one entry per CDR3 protein. The sample has fewer than 100,000 distinct CDR3 sequences; about 13% are singletons. Per the germline V gene, CDR1 is MNHNS and CDR2 is SASEGT. The CDR3 spans 13 residues. V was shortened by 10 bases and J by 4 bases, with 16 bases between the two germline ends. Study-wide points: VDJdb matching favored anti-spike CD8 responses, missing private and CD4 specificities.

The V and J genes are TRBV6-1 and TRBJ1-2; D not resolved. The sequence was collected from an adult who was a healthcare worker with PCR-confirmed SARS-CoV-2 infection or an uninfected control (not recorded which). The sequenced material came from whole blood. The CDR3 DNA reads as TGTGCCACACGGGAGTTTCAATCCTATGGCTACACCTTC. Translating it yields CATREFQSYGYTF.